The present entry profiles one TCR beta chain with its context. CDR1 is SGHTA and CDR2 is FQGTGA in the germline V gene. This CDR3 region has 13 residues. V was clipped by 5 bases and J by 7 bases, with 12 bases between them. This entry is derived from a study of T cell responses to AZD1222 COVID-19 vaccine. Clones were sequenced by immunoSEQ multiplex PCR, and TCRdb holds only the in-frame ones, with some missing. This sample has some 140,000 clones, with roughly 90% found just once. This sample comprised peripheral blood, obtained on day 0 of MenACWY control vaccination. The sequence was obtained from an adult in good health. J is TRBJ2-1 and V is TRBV7-3, with a possible D match to TRBD2 (5 bases). CDR3 coding DNA: TGTGCCAGCAGCCTAGTCCGGGGAAATGAGCAGTTCTTC. It is translated as CASSLVRGNEQFF.